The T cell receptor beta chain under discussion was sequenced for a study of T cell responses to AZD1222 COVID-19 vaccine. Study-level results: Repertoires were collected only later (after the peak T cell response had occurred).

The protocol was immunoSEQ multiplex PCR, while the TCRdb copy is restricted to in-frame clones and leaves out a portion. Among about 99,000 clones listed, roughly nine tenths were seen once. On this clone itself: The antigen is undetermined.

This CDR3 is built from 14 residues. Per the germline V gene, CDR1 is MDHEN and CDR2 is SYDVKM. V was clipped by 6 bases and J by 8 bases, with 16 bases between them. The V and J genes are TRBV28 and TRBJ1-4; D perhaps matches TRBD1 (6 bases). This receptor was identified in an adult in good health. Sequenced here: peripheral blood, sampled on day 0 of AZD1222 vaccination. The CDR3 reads CASRLQGLGEKLFF. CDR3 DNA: TGTGCCAGCAGACTACAGGGACTTGGAGAAAAACTGTTTTTT. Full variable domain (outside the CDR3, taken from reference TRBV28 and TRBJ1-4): DVKVTQSSRYLVKRTGEKVFLECVQDMDHENMFWYRQDPGLGLRLIYFSYDVKMKEKGDIPEGYSVSREKKERFSLILESASTNQTSMYLCASRLQGLGEKLFFGSGTQLSVL.